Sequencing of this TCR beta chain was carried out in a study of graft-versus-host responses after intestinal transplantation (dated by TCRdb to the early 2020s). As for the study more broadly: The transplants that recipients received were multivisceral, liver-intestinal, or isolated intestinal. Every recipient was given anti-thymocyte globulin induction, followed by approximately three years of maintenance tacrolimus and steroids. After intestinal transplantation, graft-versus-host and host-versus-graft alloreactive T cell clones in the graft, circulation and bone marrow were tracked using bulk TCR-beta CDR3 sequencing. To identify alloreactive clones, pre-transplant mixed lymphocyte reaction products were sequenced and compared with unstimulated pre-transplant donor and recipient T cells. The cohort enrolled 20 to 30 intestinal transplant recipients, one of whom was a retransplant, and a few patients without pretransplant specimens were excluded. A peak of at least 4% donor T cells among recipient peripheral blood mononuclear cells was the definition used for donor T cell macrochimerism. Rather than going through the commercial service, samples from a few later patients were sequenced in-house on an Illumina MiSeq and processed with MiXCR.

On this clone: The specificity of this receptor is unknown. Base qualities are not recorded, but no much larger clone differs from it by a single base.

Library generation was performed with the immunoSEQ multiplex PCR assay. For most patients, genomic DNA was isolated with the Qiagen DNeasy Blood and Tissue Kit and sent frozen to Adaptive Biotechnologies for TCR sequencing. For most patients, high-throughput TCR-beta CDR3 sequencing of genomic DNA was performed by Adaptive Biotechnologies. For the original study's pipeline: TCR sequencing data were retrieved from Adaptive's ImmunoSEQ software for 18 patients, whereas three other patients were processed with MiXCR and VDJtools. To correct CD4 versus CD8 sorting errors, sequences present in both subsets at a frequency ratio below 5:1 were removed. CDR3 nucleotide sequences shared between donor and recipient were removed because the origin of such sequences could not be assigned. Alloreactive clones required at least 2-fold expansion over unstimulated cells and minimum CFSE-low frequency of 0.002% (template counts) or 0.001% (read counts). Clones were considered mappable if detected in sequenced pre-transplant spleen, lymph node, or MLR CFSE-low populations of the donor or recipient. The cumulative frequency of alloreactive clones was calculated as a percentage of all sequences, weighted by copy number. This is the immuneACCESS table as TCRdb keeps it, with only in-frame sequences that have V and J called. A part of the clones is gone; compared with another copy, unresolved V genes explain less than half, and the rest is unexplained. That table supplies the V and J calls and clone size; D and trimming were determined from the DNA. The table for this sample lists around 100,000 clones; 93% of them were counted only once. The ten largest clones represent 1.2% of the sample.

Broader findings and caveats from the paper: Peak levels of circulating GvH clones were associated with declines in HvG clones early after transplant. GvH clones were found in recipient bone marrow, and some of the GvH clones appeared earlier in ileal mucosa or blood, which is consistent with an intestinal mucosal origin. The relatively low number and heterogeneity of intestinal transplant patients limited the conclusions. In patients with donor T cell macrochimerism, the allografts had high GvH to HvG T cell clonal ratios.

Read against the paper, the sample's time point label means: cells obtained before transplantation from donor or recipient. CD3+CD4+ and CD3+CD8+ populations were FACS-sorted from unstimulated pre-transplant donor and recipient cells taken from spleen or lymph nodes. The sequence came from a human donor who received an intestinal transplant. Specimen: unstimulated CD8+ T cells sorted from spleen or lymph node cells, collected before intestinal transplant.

The CDR3 reads as follows: CASSAFSSYEQYF. The sequenced DNA is TGTGCCAGCAGTGCATTTAGCTCCTACGAGCAGTACTTC. The receptor chain draws on TRBV6-1 and TRBJ2-7; confidence is insufficient to name the D gene. Spanning cysteine to phenylalanine, the CDR3 consists of 13 amino acids. Only CDR3 DNA remains: 39 bases, in frame from the first base. The germline ends are 7 bases apart after V is trimmed by 4 bases and J by 0 bases. From the germline V gene, CDR1 is MNHNS and CDR2 is SASEGT.